This TCR beta chain was retrieved from a study of cytomegalovirus exposure and HLA in healthy donors. About this clone: Its target is unknown.

60 Vbeta and 13 Jbeta primers were used in PCR. TCRdb's copy holds only in-frame clones and misses some; the assay was immunoSEQ multiplex PCR. The sample lists 150,000 to 200,000 clones, 62% occurring once. Germline V CDR1 and CDR2: SGHDT, YYEEEE. The CDR3 sequence is 16 residues long. V trimming: 4 bases; J trimming: 10 bases; junction bases outside the gene matches: 17. Study-wide results and caveats: Segments of the TCR beta V type were, in most cases, productive about 90% or about 30% of the time in an earlier analysis.

This TCR was sampled from a middle-aged man in good health and CMV-seronegative. The specimen sequenced was PBMCs. The chain links TRBV5-6 to TRBJ2-1, with 7 bases fitting TRBD1. The CDR3 nucleotides read TGTGCCAGCAGCGACGGCGGCAGGGGGTCCTCGGGGGAGCAGTTCTTC. Translating gives CASSDGGRGSSGEQFF.